This T cell receptor (beta chain) was found in a study of shared clonotypes between healthy human individuals (dated by TCRdb to about 2020). About the full investigation: A couple of women and a few men aged 18 to 49 years were included in the cohort. Per donor, three plates each were used for CD4 naive and CD4 memory, two for CD8 naive, and one for CD8 memory. The study deeply sequenced blood TCR repertoires of five healthy adults to estimate repertoire size and the extent of clonotype sharing between individuals. Libraries were prepared and TCR repertoires were sequenced by different laboratories using diverse techniques, in order to increase sequencing depth and limit assay-specific biases. Each donor's leukapheresis produced roughly between roughly 0.85 and 9.5 billion PBMCs.

TCR CDR3 regions were amplified from genomic DNA by multiplex PCR using the deep immunoSEQ assay. Extracted genomic DNA from each cell subset was spread evenly across all wells of several immunoSEQ 96-well plates, with each plate serving as a replicate. For sorted subsets, around 200 ng genomic DNA, equal to some 30,000 T cell genomes, was loaded into each replicate PCR. Purified libraries were quantified with a Qubit 3.0 fluorometer, sized on a Bioanalyzer 2100, and re-quantified with the KAPA Library Quantification kit. Each immunoSEQ 96-well plate was sequenced on its own single-read 150-cycle Illumina NextSeq 550 flow cell. For the original study's pipeline: Because the immunoSEQ output held only junctional sequences and lacked quality scores, the filtering could not match the filtering applied to full-length reads. Sequences were annotated with PyIR, a Python wrapper for IgBLAST v1.9, using IMGT germline references to assign V/J genes and CDR3. Reads were removed for weak V/J assignments (E-value above 1e-6), missing CDR3, stop codons, out-of-frame junctions, or ambiguous translated residues. V3J clonotypes were defined as sequences sharing the same inferred V gene, J gene, and CDR3 amino acid sequence. The percentage overlap between two repertoires was calculated by dividing the number of shared unique clonotypes by the size of the smaller repertoire. Three approaches were used to assess repertoire richness: RTK rarefaction, the Chao1 estimator, and Recon v2.1 estimates of unobserved clonotypes. For all TCRbeta clonotypes obtained by the gDNA method from several donors, generation probabilities were computed with OLGA. Drawn from immuneACCESS, this table holds only the in-frame rearrangements with V and J called that TCRdb kept. Clones are partly lost; checked studies trace under half to an unresolved V gene and leave the rest unexplained. V and J calls and clone size are those listed in that table; D and trimming were worked out from the DNA. In this sample the table shows about 110,000 clones, about 62% of which occur a single time. Together, the top ten hold around 24% of the sample.

What the authors observed across the whole study: The small number of donors limited the genetic and exposure-history diversity represented. Only blood was sampled, and tissue TCR repertoires likely differ from those in blood. Based on pairwise subsampling, the degree of clonotype sharing among donors was expected to be affected by sequencing depth. Incomplete sequencing was indicated by rarefaction of sorted-subset datasets, despite the large sequencing depth. Sharing across a few donors was observed for 5% to 6.5% of naive CD4, 3.5% of naive CD8, 2% to 2.5% of memory CD4, and around 0.42% of memory CD8 clonotypes. Compared with non-shared clonotypes, clonotypes shared by all four sorted-subset donors had higher generation probabilities. Estimated clonotype richness was generally larger for naive than for memory subsets.

The junction carries 6 bases between V and J, which are trimmed by 2 bases and 1 base respectively. The CDR3 starts with the cysteine, ends with the phenylalanine, and has 14 residues. Only the CDR3 DNA is retained, 42 bases long and in frame from the first base. For CDR1 and CDR2, the germline V gene lists SQVTM and ANQGSEA. With regard to this clone: Its antigen is unknown. No base qualities exist here, and no much larger clone lies one base off it.

Donors were healthy HIV-negative adults with no recently reported acute infections or vaccinations. Every donor was a Caucasian adult living in Nashville, Tennessee, USA. The CD8 memory samples were a combination of magnetically selected CD45RO+ cells and CCR7-negative CD45RA+ effector memory (TemRA) cells. Blood was obtained by leukapheresis, after which PBMCs were separated by Ficoll-Histopaque density gradient centrifugation and cryopreserved in liquid nitrogen vapor phase. Purity and quantity of every magnetically sorted T cell population were checked by analytical flow cytometry. Genomic DNA was isolated from every sorted fraction and measured by UV absorbance on a Nanodrop 2000c.

The sequence joins TRBV29-1 to TRBJ2-6; TRBD1 is possibly the D segment (6 matching bases). The clonotype originates from a woman in her twenties or thirties in good health. The specimen was memory CD8+ T cells sorted from blood. Per the publication, the cell subset or site label means: CD45RO+ cells pooled with CCR7-negative TemRA cells. CDR3 sequence: CSVETGSGANVLTF. The nucleotide sequence is given as TGCAGCGTTGAAACAGGGTCTGGGGCCAACGTCCTGACTTTC.